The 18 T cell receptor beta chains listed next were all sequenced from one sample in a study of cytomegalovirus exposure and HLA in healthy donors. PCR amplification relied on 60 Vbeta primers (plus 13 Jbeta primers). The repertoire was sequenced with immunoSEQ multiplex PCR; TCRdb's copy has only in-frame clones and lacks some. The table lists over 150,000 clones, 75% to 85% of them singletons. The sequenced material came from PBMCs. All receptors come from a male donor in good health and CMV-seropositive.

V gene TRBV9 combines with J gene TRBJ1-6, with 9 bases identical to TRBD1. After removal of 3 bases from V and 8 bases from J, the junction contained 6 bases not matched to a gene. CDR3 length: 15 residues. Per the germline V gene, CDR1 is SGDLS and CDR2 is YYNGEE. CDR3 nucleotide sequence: TGTGCCAGCAGCGGGGGGACAGGGTTTTATTCACCCCTCCACTTT. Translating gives CASSGGTGFYSPLHF.

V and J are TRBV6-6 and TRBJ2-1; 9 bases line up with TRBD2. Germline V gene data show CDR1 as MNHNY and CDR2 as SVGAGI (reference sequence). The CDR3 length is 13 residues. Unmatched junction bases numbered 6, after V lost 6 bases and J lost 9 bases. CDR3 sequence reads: CASSSGLAGEQFF. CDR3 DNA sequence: TGTGCCAGCAGCTCGGGACTAGCTGGTGAGCAGTTCTTC.

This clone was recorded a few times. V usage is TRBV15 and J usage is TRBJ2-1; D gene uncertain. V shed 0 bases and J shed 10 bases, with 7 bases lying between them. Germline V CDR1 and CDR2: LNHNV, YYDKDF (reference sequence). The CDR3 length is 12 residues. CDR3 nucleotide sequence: TGTGCCACCAGCAGAGATGGCAGGGAGCAGTTCTTC. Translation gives CATSRDGREQFF. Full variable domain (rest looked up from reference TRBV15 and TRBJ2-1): DAMVIQNPRYQVTQFGKPVTLSCSQTLNHNVMYWYQQKSSQAPKLLFHYYDKDFNNEADTPDNFQSRRPNTSFCFLDIRSPGLGDTAMYLCATSRDGREQFFGPGTRLTVL.

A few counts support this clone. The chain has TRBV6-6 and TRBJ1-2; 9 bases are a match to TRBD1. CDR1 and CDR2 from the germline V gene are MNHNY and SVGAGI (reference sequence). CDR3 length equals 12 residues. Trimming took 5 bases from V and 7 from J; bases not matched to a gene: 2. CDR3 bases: TGTGCCAGCAGTCGGGACAGGGCTGGCTACACCTTC. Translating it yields CASSRDRAGYTF.

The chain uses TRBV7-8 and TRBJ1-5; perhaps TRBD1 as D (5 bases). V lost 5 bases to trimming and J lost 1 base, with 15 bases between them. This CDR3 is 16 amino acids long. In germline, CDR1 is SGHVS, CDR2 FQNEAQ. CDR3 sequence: CASSSLQGPSNQPQHF. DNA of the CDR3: TGTGCCAGCAGCAGCCTCCAGGGCCCAAGCAATCAGCCCCAGCATTTT. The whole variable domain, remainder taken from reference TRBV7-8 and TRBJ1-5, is GAGVSQSPRYKVAKRGQDVALRCDPISGHVSLFWYQQALGQGPEFLTYFQNEAQLDKSGLPSDRFFAERPEGSVSTLKIQRTQQEDSAVYLCASSSLQGPSNQPQHFGDGTRLSIL.

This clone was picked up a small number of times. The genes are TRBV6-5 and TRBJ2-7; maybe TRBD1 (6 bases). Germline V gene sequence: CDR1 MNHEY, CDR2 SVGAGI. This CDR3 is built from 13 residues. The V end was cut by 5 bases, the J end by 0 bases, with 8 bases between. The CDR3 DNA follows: TGTGCCAGCAGTCGACAGGTCTCCTACGAGCAGTACTTC. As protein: CASSRQVSYEQYF.

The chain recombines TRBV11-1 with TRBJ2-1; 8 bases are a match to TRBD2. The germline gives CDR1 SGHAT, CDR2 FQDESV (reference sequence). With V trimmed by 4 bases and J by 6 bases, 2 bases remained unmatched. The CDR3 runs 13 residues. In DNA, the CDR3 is TGTGCCAGCAGCTCCCGGGGGGGCAATGAGCAGTTCTTC. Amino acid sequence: CASSSRGGNEQFF. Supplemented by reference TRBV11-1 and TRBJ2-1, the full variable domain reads EAEVAQSPRYKITEKSQAVAFWCDPISGHATLYWYRQILGQGPELLVQFQDESVVDDSQLPKDRFSAERLKGVDSTLKIQPAELGDSAMYLCASSSRGGNEQFFGPGTRLTVL.

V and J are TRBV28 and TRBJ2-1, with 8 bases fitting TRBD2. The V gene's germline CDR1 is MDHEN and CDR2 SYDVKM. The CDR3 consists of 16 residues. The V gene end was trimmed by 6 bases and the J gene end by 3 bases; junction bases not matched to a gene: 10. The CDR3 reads CASRTTGRGDYNEQFF. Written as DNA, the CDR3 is TGTGCCAGCAGGACTACTGGGCGGGGGGACTACAATGAGCAGTTCTTC.

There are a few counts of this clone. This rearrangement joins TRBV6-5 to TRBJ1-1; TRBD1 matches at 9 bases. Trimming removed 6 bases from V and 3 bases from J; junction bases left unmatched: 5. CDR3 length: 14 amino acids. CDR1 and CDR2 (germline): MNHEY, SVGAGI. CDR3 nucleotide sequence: TGTGCCAGCAGGGACAGGGGAGGGGACACTGAAGCTTTCTTT. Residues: CASRDRGGDTEAFF.

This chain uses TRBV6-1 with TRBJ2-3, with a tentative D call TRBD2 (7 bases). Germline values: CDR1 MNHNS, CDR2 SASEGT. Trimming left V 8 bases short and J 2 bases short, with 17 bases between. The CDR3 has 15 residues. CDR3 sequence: CASVPAGALTDTQYF. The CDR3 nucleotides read TGTGCCAGCGTGCCGGCGGGGGCCCTCACAGATACGCAGTATTTT.

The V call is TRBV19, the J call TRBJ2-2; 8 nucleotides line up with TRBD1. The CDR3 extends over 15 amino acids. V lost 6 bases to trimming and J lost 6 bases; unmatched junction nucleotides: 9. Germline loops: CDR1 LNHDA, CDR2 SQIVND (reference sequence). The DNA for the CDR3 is TGTGCCAGTAGCCCAGGGGGCTTGGTCGCCGGGGAGCTGTTTTTT. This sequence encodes CASSPGGLVAGELFF.

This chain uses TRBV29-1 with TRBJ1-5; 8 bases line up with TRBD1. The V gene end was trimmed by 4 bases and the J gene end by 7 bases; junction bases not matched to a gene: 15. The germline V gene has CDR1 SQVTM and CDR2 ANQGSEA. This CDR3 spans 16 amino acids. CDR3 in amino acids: CSVGLSYRGMGQPQHF. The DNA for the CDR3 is TGCAGCGTTGGCCTAAGTTACAGGGGGATGGGGCAGCCCCAGCATTTT.

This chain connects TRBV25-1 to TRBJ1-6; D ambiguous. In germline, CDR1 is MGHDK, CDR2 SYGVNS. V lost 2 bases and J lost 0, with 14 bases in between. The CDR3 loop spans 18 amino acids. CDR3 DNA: TGTGCCAGCAGTGAAGCTGGTTTGGGGAGCTCCTATAATTCACCCCTCCACTTT. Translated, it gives CASSEAGLGSSYNSPLHF.

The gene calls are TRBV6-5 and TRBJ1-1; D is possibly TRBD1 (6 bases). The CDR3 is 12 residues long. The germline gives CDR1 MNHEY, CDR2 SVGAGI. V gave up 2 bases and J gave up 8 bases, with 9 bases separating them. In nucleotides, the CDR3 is TGTGCCAGCAGTTACGGGGGGGGCGAAGCTTTCTTT. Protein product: CASSYGGGEAFF.

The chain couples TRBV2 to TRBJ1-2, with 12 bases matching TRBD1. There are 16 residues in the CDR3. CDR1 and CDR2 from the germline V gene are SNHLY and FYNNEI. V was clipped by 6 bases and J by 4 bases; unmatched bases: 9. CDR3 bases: TGTGCCAGCAGGCGTCGGGACAGGGGGCGATTCTATGGCTACACCTTC. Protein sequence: CASRRRDRGRFYGYTF.

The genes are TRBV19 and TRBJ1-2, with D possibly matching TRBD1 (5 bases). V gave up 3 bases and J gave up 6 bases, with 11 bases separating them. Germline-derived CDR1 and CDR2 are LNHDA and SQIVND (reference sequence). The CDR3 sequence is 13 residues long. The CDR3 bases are TGTGCCAGTAGTATTGGGGGGTACCATGGCTACACCTTC. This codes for CASSIGGYHGYTF.

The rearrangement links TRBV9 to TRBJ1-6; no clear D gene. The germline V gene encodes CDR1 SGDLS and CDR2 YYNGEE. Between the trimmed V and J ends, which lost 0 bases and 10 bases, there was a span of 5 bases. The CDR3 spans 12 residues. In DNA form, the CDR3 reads TGTGCCAGCAGCGTAGGAGGATCACCCCTCCACTTT. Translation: CASSVGGSPLHF.

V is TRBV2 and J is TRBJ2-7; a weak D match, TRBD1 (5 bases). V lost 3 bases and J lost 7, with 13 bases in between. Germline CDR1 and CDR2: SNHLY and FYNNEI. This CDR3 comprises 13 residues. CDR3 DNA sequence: TGTGCCAGCAGTGAGCCCAGGGTAGGGGAGCAGTACTTC. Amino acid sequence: CASSEPRVGEQYF.